This T cell receptor (beta chain) stems from a study of shared clonotypes between healthy human individuals. Sequenced by immunoSEQ multiplex PCR; TCRdb stores in-frame clones only, minus some. The sample has hundreds of thousands of clones, more than 70% seen once. This clone came up many times. Other DNA sequences of this sample code for an identical CDR3. What was sequenced was memory CD4+ T cells sorted from blood. This sample's subset: CD45RA-negative fraction. The origin of this receptor is a woman aged 25 to 39 in good health.

CDR3 loop: CASRGDTDTQYF. The CDR3 DNA is TGTGCCAGCAGGGGCGACACAGATACGCAGTATTTT. This chain uses TRBV2 with TRBJ2-3; D not resolved. Trimming stripped 6 bases from V and 2 bases from J, with 6 bases between. This CDR3 contains 12 residues. Germline CDR1 and CDR2: SNHLY and FYNNEI.